This TCR beta chain was retrieved from a study of Graves' ophthalmopathy and Graves' hyperthyroidism. Study findings and constraints: Among thyroid clonotypes expanded above 0.001 frequency, most also appeared in blood.

This CDR3 contains 15 residues. The V and J ends lost 4 bases and 7 bases, in that order; junction bases with no gene match: 11. Germline V gene sequence: CDR1 SGHKS, CDR2 YYEKEE (reference sequence). The evidence that diagnosis relied on was clinical symptoms, serum thyroxine, TRAb, thyroid ultrasound and orbital computed tomography. Amplified material comprised TCR beta CDR3 regions derived from RNA transcripts. The library came from an HTBI-primed first-round RT-PCR and a second-round multiplex PCR. Each CDR3 protein gets one entry after TCRdb re-called the multiplex PCR reads with MiXCR. The sample lists around 1,000,000 distinct CDR3 sequences; 35% to 40% were seen once. As for this clonotype: The antigen is unknown.

This TCR was recovered from an adult man with Graves' hyperthyroidism. The specimen sequenced was peripheral blood or thyroid tissue (not recorded which). This chain connects TRBV5-5 to TRBJ1-2, with 9 positions matching TRBD1. The CDR3 sequence is CASSRPGTGRGGYTF. As DNA, the CDR3 is TGTGCCAGCAGCCGTCCCGGGACAGGGAGAGGTGGCTACACCTTC.